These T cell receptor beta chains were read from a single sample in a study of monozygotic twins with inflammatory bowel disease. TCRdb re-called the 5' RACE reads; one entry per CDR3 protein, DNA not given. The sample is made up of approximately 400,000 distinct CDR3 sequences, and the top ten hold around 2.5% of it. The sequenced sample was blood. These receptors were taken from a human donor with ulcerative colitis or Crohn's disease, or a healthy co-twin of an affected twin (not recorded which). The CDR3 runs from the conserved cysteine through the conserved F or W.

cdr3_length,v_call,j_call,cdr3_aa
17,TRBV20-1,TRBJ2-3,CSARGLAGGPSTDTQYF
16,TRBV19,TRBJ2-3,CASSLFWRSSTDTQYF
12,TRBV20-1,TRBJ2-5,CSATDIWETQYF
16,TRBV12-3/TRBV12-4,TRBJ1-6,CASSLDREFYNSPLHF
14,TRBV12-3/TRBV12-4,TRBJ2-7,CASSPGTALHEQYF
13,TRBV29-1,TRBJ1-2,CSVEVAGAAGYTF
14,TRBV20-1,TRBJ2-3,CSARGHQFTDTQYF
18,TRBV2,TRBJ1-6,CASTMDRGVYSYNSPLHF
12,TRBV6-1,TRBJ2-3,CASTGGTDTQYF
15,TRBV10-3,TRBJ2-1,CAISERTGAPDEQFF
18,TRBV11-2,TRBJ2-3,CASSLGISSGSQGDTQYF
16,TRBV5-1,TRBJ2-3,CASSLRGAHGTDTQYF
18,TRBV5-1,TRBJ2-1,CASSSLMGGGGVGDEQFF
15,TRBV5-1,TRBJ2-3,CASSPGLRLTDTQYF
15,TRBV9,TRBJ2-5,CASSVGGWGQETQYF
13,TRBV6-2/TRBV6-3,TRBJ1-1,CASSYSFAGEAFF
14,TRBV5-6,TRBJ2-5,CASILKGLQETQYF
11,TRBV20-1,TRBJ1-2,CSARVLNSYTF
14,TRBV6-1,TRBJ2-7,CASSEGGTAKRQYF
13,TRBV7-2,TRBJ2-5,CASRFPGGETQYF
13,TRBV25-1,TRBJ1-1,CASRTGTDTEAFF
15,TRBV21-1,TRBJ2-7,CASSKEKDTCYEQYF
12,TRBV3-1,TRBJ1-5,CASSQGLQPQHF
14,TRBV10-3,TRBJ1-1,CAISRQGGETEAFF
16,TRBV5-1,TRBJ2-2,CASSLKGVGDTGELFF
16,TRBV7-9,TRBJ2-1,CASSFVAGTGYNEQFF
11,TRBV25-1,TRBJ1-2,CASSRWGSYTF
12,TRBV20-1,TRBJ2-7,CSALGQHYEQYF
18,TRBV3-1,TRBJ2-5,CASSQDPGTSGSSGTQYF
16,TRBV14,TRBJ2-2,CASSQVGQANTGELFF
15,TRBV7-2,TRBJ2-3,CASSADGTGRGTQYF
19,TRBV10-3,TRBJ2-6,CAISKRTSGRAEGANVLTF
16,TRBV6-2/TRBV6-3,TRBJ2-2,CASGRLAAGNTGELFF
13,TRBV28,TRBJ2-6,CASNSPGANVLTF
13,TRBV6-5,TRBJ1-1,CASSYRERAEAFF
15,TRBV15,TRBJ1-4,CATSRGTGLGEKLFF
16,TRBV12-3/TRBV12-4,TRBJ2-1,CASLDGLAGARNEQFF
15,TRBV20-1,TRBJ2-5,CSALIFGGVEETQYF
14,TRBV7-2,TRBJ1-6,CASSSRTENSPLHF
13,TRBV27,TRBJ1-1,CASSYAVNTEAFF
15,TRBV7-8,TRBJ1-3,CARGANRGAENTIYF
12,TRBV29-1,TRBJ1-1,CSVGGTSTEAFF
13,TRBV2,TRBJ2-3,CASSSYGMQAQYF
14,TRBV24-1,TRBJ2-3,CAGSGGAGTDTQYF
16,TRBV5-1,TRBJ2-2,CASSPRQGGNTGELFF
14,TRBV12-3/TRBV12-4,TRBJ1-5,CASSPYRQAQAQHF
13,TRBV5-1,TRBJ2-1,CASSLMVDTWKFF
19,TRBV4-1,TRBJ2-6,CASSQGPGGTGAGANVLTF
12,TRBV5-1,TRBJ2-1,CASSFGSDEQFF
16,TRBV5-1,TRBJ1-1,CASSLRGENMNTEAFF
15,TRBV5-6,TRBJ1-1,CASSLRGGRYTEAFF
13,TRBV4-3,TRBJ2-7,CASSQDRQHEQYF
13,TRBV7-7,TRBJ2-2,CASSSTGTGELFF
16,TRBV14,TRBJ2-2,CASSQVGRSNTGELFF
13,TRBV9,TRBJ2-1,CASSVGHYNEQFF
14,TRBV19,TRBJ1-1,CASSLFGTNTEAFF
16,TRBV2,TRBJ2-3,CASSDPSSESTDTQYF